This note documents a single T cell receptor (beta chain) sequence. This sample was included in a study of blood T cell repertoires in COVID-19. Background on the study: Samples came from the United States, Italy and Spain, spanning acute and convalescent COVID-19.

This CDR3 is 14 amino acids long. The germline CDR1 and CDR2 sequences are LNHNV and YYDKDF (reference sequence). V was clipped by 3 bases and J by 2 bases, with 5 bases between them. Cohort allocation depended upon clinical history that participants reported. Recovered Cohort 3 donors showed two negative PCRs, clearance, or symptom resolution. Only in-frame clones appear in the TCRdb table, and some are missing; sequencing was by immunoSEQ multiplex PCR. The sample has more than 200,000 clones; 87% are singletons. The TCR sequence derives from a young man who had recovered from COVID-19. The chain carries TRBV15 and TRBJ1-6; D uncertain. Specimen: PBMCs or T cells enriched from blood (not recorded which). This CDR3 reads CATSSRAYNSPLHF. In DNA form, the CDR3 reads TGTGCCACCAGCAGCCGGGCCTATAATTCACCCCTCCACTTT.